This T cell receptor beta chain is drawn from a study of response to subunit inactivated influenza vaccine. This clonotype was detected a few times. TCRdb re-derived calls from the RT-PCR reads in MiXCR, one entry per CDR3 protein. The sample includes a few hundred thousand distinct CDR3 sequences, roughly 10% seen only once; the top ten take about 10%. Another study also made use of these data, one on T cells expressing NK-cell markers. In that study: UMIs accompanied the 5'RACE template switching by which TCR beta cDNA was made.

This clonotype originated in a man over 45 who received an inactivated influenza vaccine. The sequenced sample was PBMCs from blood, obtained on the day of vaccination.

CDR3 nucleotides: TGTGCCAGCAGTTTATTATCGGACAGGGAACGGGGTACGCAGTATTTT. Residues: CASSLLSDRERGTQYF. V and J are TRBV28 and TRBJ2-3; 8 bases match TRBD1. Germline CDR1 is MDHEN and CDR2 is SYDVKM. The CDR3 runs to 16 residues. The V segment lost 1 base and the J segment 8 bases; nucleotides outside the gene matches: 11.